A single sample gave rise to the 23 T cell receptor beta chains below, sequenced in a study of Ad26.COV2.S vaccination and SARS-CoV-2 variants. Treatment described: roughly 18 received Ad26.COV2.S at low or high dose, single or two shots; 5 received placebo; per-sample allocation not given. Each sample was drawn 63 days after the first injection (of vaccine or placebo). Method: immunoSEQ multiplex PCR; TCRdb's copy keeps in-frame clones and lacks some. The repertoire holds 350,000 to 400,000 clones, with 70% to 90% as singletons. The sample in question was peripheral blood, obtained in a trial of Ad26.COV2.S vaccine versus placebo. The receptors here all came from a person between 18 and 60 years old who received the Ad26.COV2.S COVID-19 vaccine or a placebo.

The J gene is TRBJ2-2, the V gene TRBV5-4, with 7 bases fitting TRBD2. V lost 3 bases to trimming and J lost 0 bases; unmatched junction nucleotides: 5. The CDR3 runs to 16 residues. CDR1 is SGHNT, CDR2 YYREEE, per germline (reference sequence). The CDR3: CASSSRAGSNTGELFF. The CDR3 nucleotides read TGTGCCAGCAGCTCCAGAGCGGGATCGAACACCGGGGAGCTGTTTTTT.

This chain links TRBV28 with TRBJ1-1, with D unresolved. Between the trimmed V and J ends, which lost 3 bases and 7 bases, there was a span of 6 bases. Germline loops: CDR1 MDHEN, CDR2 SYDVKM. CDR3 length: 11 amino acids. The CDR3 sequence: CASSFDGEAFF. The CDR3 bases are TGTGCCAGCAGTTTTGACGGTGAAGCTTTCTTT. Using reference TRBV28 and TRBJ1-1 for the parts outside the CDR3, the full variable domain is DVKVTQSSRYLVKRTGEKVFLECVQDMDHENMFWYRQDPGLGLRLIYFSYDVKMKEKGDIPEGYSVSREKKERFSLILESASTNQTSMYLCASSFDGEAFFGQGTRLTVV.

V and J are TRBV7-9 and TRBJ1-1; D is uncertain. This CDR3 contains 11 residues. Per germline, CDR1 SEHNR and CDR2 FQNEAQ (reference sequence). The V gene lost 6 bases and the J gene lost 2 bases, with 4 bases spanning the gap. The CDR3 loop reads CASRGNTEAFF. The CDR3, as DNA: TGTGCCAGCAGGGGAAACACTGAAGCTTTCTTT.

This clone was seen once. The V call is TRBV6-5, the J call TRBJ1-2; TRBD1 aligns across 7 bases. With 5 bases clipped from V and 2 bases from J, the junction kept 8 bases outside the gene matches. The germline V gene has CDR1 MNHEY and CDR2 SVGAGI. The CDR3 length is 15 residues. CDR3 sequence: CASSQPDRDNYGYTF. The CDR3 DNA follows: TGTGCCAGCAGTCAACCTGACAGGGACAACTATGGCTACACCTTC.

The chain uses TRBV5-4 and TRBJ1-2; 7 positions match TRBD1. Germline lookup yields CDR1 SGHNT and CDR2 YYREEE (reference sequence). J was trimmed by 2 bases and V by 5 bases; bases with no gene match: 3. CDR3 length: 13 residues. CDR3 in DNA: TGTGCCAGCAGGCCGGGACAGAACTATGGCTACACCTTC. Translated, it gives CASRPGQNYGYTF.

This sequence joins TRBV6-5 and TRBJ2-3; TRBD2 aligns across 7 bases. CDR3 size: 13 residues. CDR1 is MNHEY and CDR2 is SVGAGI in the germline V gene. The trim removed 5 bases at V and 14 bases at J, leaving 13 bases unmatched. DNA of the CDR3: TGTGCCAGCAGTCCTCTTAGCGGGTTCGGCCGGTATTTT. This sequence encodes CASSPLSGFGRYF.

The rearrangement uses TRBV2 and TRBJ2-7, with a weak D call TRBD2 (7 bases). Germline loops: CDR1 SNHLY, CDR2 FYNNEI. The V end was cut by 7 bases, the J end by 6 bases, with 19 bases between. CDR3 length equals 14 residues. This CDR3 is CASIRGASRSEQYF. CDR3 coding DNA: TGTGCCAGCATCCGGGGGGCGAGTCGCTCCGAGCAGTACTTC.

CDR3 amino acids: CASSLGGGFVNSPLHF. The CDR3 coding sequence is TGTGCCAGCAGCTTGGGGGGAGGGTTTGTTAACTCACCCCTCCACTTT. The genes are TRBV5-4 and TRBJ1-6; D is undetermined. There are 16 residues in the CDR3. V was clipped by 0 bases and J by 10 bases, with 17 bases between them. The germline CDR1 and CDR2 sequences are SGHNT and YYREEE (reference sequence).

In DNA, the CDR3 is TGTGCCAGCAGTGTAAGAGGCAATGAGCAGTTCTTC. Its translation: CASSVRGNEQFF. J is TRBJ2-1 and V is TRBV28; D is unclear. V was trimmed by 5 bases and J by 6 bases, leaving 8 bases between them. The CDR3 is 12 residues long. The V gene's germline CDR1 is MDHEN and CDR2 SYDVKM.

The chain links TRBV4-1 to TRBJ2-5; D not certain. V was clipped by 0 bases and J by 5 bases, with 13 bases between them. The CDR3 totals 15 residues. Germline V gene sequence: CDR1 MGHRA, CDR2 YSYEKL. CDR3 amino acids: CASSQEFLGTETQYF. In nucleotides, the CDR3 is TGCGCCAGCAGCCAAGAATTCCTAGGCACGGAGACCCAGTACTTC.

The V call is TRBV5-1, the J call TRBJ2-6, with 7 bases lining up with TRBD1. CDR3 length: 15 amino acids. Looked up from germline, CDR1 is SGHRS and CDR2 is YFSETQ. With 2 bases clipped from V and 2 bases from J, the junction kept 1 base outside the gene matches. This chain's CDR3 is CASSFQGAGANVLTF. DNA for the CDR3: TGCGCCAGCAGCTTCCAGGGGGCTGGGGCCAACGTCCTGACTTTC.

The chain carries TRBV5-1 and TRBJ2-7, with unresolved D. V was cut by 5 bases and J by 4 bases, with 13 bases left in between. The germline V gene has CDR1 SGHRS and CDR2 YFSETQ. This CDR3 is 13 amino acids long. The CDR3 region is CASRLGAGYEQYF. CDR3 bases: TGCGCCAGCAGATTAGGAGCCGGGTACGAGCAGTACTTC.

The rearrangement joins TRBV19 to TRBJ2-3, with 12 bases lining up with TRBD1. V dropped 4 bases and J dropped 4; count of bases not matched to a gene: 3. CDR3 length: 15 amino acids. CDR1 is LNHDA, CDR2 SQIVND, per germline (reference sequence). In DNA form, the CDR3 reads TGTGCCAGTAGTACCGGGACAGGGGGCCCAGATACGCAGTATTTT. Translation: CASSTGTGGPDTQYF.

This chain joins TRBV20-1 and TRBJ2-7; no reliable D call. The germline V gene encodes CDR1 DFQATT and CDR2 SNEGSKA (reference sequence). Trimming shortened V by 6 bases and J by 2 bases, and 8 bases separated the two germline ends. There are 11 residues in the CDR3. CDR3 protein: CSAPRPYEQYF. The CDR3 DNA sequence: TGCAGTGCCCCACGGCCCTACGAGCAGTACTTC.

The chain links TRBV19 to TRBJ2-7; TRBD2 might be the D (6 bases). The CDR3 covers 13 residues. The V end was cut by 6 bases, the J end by 7 bases, with 16 bases between. Germline V lookup: CDR1 LNHDA, CDR2 SQIVND (reference sequence). DNA of the CDR3: TGTGCCAGTAGGCGGGACCCCTCGGGTGAGCAGTACTTC. This translates into CASRRDPSGEQYF.

J is TRBJ1-1 and V is TRBV19; D gene ambiguous. The V end lost 1 base, the J end lost 1 base, and 4 bases lay between the germline ends. CDR3 length: 13 amino acids. Germline V CDR1 and CDR2: LNHDA, SQIVND (reference sequence). The CDR3 nucleotides read TGTGCCAGTAGTATAGCCCAGAACACTGAAGCTTTCTTT. Translating gives CASSIAQNTEAFF.

The rearrangement joins TRBV28 to TRBJ2-3, with 14 bases fitting TRBD2. The CDR3 spans 14 residues. The germline CDR1 and CDR2 sequences are MDHEN and SYDVKM. J gave up 14 bases and V 5 bases, and 9 bases lay outside the gene matches. DNA for the CDR3: TGTGCCAGCAGTCCAGGACTAGCGGGAGGTTGGGGGTATTTT. Its translation: CASSPGLAGGWGYF.

This chain uses TRBV11-3 with TRBJ2-3, with 9 nucleotides matching TRBD2. From germline, CDR1 is SGHNT and CDR2 YENEEA. The CDR3 runs 15 residues. The V segment lost 4 bases and the J segment 4 bases; nucleotides outside the gene matches: 6. CDR3 DNA: TGTGCCAGCAGCTGGGGCGGGAGGGCCTCAGATACGCAGTATTTT. Translation gives CASSWGGRASDTQYF.

The J gene is TRBJ2-7, the V gene TRBV3-1 (or the pseudogene TRBV3-2); D is unclear. Germline assignment: CDR1 LGHDT and CDR2 YNNKEL (reference sequence). With 4 bases removed from V and 0 bases from J, the gap between germline ends came to 4 bases. The CDR3 contains 12 residues. The CDR3: CASSPASYEQYF. The CDR3 DNA is TGTGCCAGCAGCCCTGCCTCCTACGAGCAGTACTTC.

This clone was recorded only once. The genes are TRBV6-5 and TRBJ2-3, with 10 bases lining up with TRBD2. CDR1 MNHEY and CDR2 SVGAGI come from the germline V gene. The CDR3 runs 15 residues. Trimming cost V 10 bases and J 4 bases; bases outside gene matches: 11. In DNA, the CDR3 is TGTGCCACCCGAAGCGGGAGGGCCGTGGCAGATACGCAGTATTTT. Translated, it gives CATRSGRAVADTQYF.

This clone appeared a single time. The rearrangement uses TRBV11-2 and TRBJ2-5, with TRBD2 identical over 8 bases. Germline V lookup: CDR1 SGHAT, CDR2 FQNNGV. The junction had 8 bases not matched to a gene; V was cut back by 3 bases and J by 5 bases. This CDR3 is 15 amino acids long. The CDR3 nucleotides read TGTGCCAGCAGCTTTTCAGCGGGAGAGGTGGAGACCCAGTACTTC. Amino acid sequence: CASSFSAGEVETQYF.

The rearrangement links TRBV7-2 to TRBJ1-2; a weak D match, TRBD1 (5 bases). Trimming stripped 5 bases from V and 2 bases from J, with 12 bases between. This CDR3 has 14 residues. CDR1 SGHTA and CDR2 FQGNSA come from the germline V gene. DNA of the CDR3: TGTGCCAGCAGCCAGGGATGGGGCAACTATGGCTACACCTTC. Amino acids: CASSQGWGNYGYTF.

This clone was recorded once. The rearrangement joins TRBV10-3 to TRBJ2-1; TRBD2 matches at 10 bases. The CDR3 is 18 residues long. Looked up from germline, CDR1 is ENHRY and CDR2 is SYGVKD. Trimming took 4 bases from V and 4 from J; bases not matched to a gene: 13. The CDR3: CAISGASGRRMGYNEQFF. In DNA, the CDR3 is TGTGCCATCAGTGGGGCTAGCGGGAGAAGAATGGGGTACAATGAGCAGTTCTTC.